These T cell receptor beta chains were read from a single sample in a study of post-analysis software for immune sequencing data. MiXCR, run by TCRdb on the PCR reads, gives a single entry per CDR3 protein. The table shows 500,000 to 600,000 distinct CDR3 sequences, with around 40% occurring only once. The sequencing sample was made of blood. These receptors were obtained from a girl between 10 and 17 years old with multiple sclerosis. Both conserved end residues are part of each CDR3. A D gene is named only where the DNA matches it firmly. Size is stated for part of the rows, as once, few or many counts, or as a class when the clone is expanded.

>many|-|TRBJ2-5|TRBV12-3/TRBV12-4
TGTGCCAGCAGTCAGACTGACTCAGCCGGGGAGACCCAGTACTTC
CASSQTDSAGETQYF
>-|-|TRBJ2-1|TRBV7-2
TGTGCCAGCAGCTTTGGGGGTGCAGGGGCGAATGAGCAGTTCTTC
CASSFGGAGANEQFF
>few|-|TRBJ1-2|TRBV20-1
TGCAGTACAACCTATACAGGGACGTATGGCTACACCTTC
CSTTYTGTYGYTF
>few|-|TRBJ2-7|TRBV12-3/TRBV12-4
TGTGCCAGCAGATATCGCAGGGGCGTACACGAGCAGTACTTC
CASRYRRGVHEQYF
>-|-|TRBJ2-2|TRBV12-3/TRBV12-4
TGTGCCAGCAGCAACCCCGGTGTCGGGGAGCTGTTTTTT
CASSNPGVGELFF
>few|TRBD1|TRBJ1-6|TRBV5-6
TGTGCCAGCAGCTTCGGGACAGGGAATTCACCCCTCCACTTT
CASSFGTGNSPLHF
>-|TRBD2|TRBJ2-7|TRBV20-1
TGCAGTGCTCCCAGGGATGGGGGGGTCGAGCAGTACTTC
CSAPRDGGVEQYF
>few|TRBD2|TRBJ2-1|TRBV12-3/TRBV12-4
TGTGCCAGCAGTTTCCCAGAGGCTCGGGCGGGAGTGGGCAATGAGCAGTTCTTC
CASSFPEARAGVGNEQFF
>few|-|TRBJ2-3|TRBV2
TGTGCCAGCGGGAAAAGCACAGATACGCAGTATTTT
CASGKSTDTQYF
>-|-|TRBJ2-7|TRBV27
TGTGCCAGCAGTGCTGAAGGGGGGATATACTACGAGCAGTACTTC
CASSAEGGIYYEQYF
>-|-|TRBJ2-1|TRBV5-1
TGCGCCAGCAGCGTAAGTGGGGCTGATTACAATGAGCAGTTCTTC
CASSVSGADYNEQFF
>-|TRBD2|TRBJ2-5|TRBV12-3/TRBV12-4
TGTGCCAGCAGTTCGACTAGCGGATACTATAAGACCCAGTACTTC
CASSSTSGYYKTQYF
>few|-|TRBJ1-1|TRBV12-3/TRBV12-4
TGTGCCAGCAGTGCCAACCGGTACACTGAAGCTTTCTTT
CASSANRYTEAFF
>-|-|TRBJ2-5|TRBV29-1
TGCAGCGTTGATTCTGGCGTAGTCCGAGAGACCCAGTACTTC
CSVDSGVVRETQYF
>-|TRBD2|TRBJ2-3|TRBV12-3/TRBV12-4
TGTGCCAGCAGTTTAGAAACTAGCGGGGGCGCAGATACGCAGTATTTT
CASSLETSGGADTQYF
>many|-|TRBJ2-5|TRBV9
TGTGCTAGCAGTCCGGGGGAACAAGAGACCCAGTACTTC
CASSPGEQETQYF
>few|-|TRBJ1-2|TRBV5-1
TGCGCCAGCAGCTTGGATTCCGGACGGGGCTACACCTTC
CASSLDSGRGYTF
>-|TRBD2|TRBJ2-1|TRBV6-6
TGTGCCAGCAGATTTCCGGGACTAGCCGTCAATGAGCAGTTCTTC
CASRFPGLAVNEQFF
>-|-|TRBJ2-7|TRBV12-3/TRBV12-4
TGTGCCAGCAGTTTGGACACAAGGGACTACGAGCAGTACTTC
CASSLDTRDYEQYF
>-|-|TRBJ2-7|TRBV12-3/TRBV12-4
TGTGCCAGCAGTTTAAGTCGGAGGGCCCACGAGCAGTACTTC
CASSLSRRAHEQYF
>-|-|TRBJ2-2|TRBV4-1
TGCGCCAGCAGCCAACCACAGGAGTCCGGGGAGCTGTTTTTT
CASSQPQESGELFF
>-|TRBD1|TRBJ2-1|TRBV5-1
TGCGCCAGCAGCTTGGTTGAGGGGGCGTACAATGAGCAGTTCTTC
CASSLVEGAYNEQFF
>-|-|TRBJ2-1|TRBV3-1
TGTGCCAGCAGCTCGCATAGCGGAGGAGGGAATGAGCAGTTCTTC
CASSSHSGGGNEQFF
>once|TRBD1|TRBJ1-1|TRBV3-1
TGTGCCAGCAGCCCCCCCCCAGGGGGCACTGAAGCTTTCTTT
CASSPPPGGTEAFF
>-|TRBD1|TRBJ1-5|TRBV27
TGTGCCAGCAGTTTAATTGGGACAGTTAGCAATCAGCCCCAGCATTTT
CASSLIGTVSNQPQHF
>-|TRBD1|TRBJ2-1|TRBV6-4
TGTGCCAGCGGGGACAGGGGGAACAATGAGCAGTTCTTC
CASGDRGNNEQFF
>-|-|TRBJ2-1|TRBV5-1
TGCGCCAGCAGCTTGGGAGGGACCGGGGGCAATGAGCAGTTCTTC
CASSLGGTGGNEQFF
>-|-|TRBJ2-3|TRBV7-9
TGTGCCAGCAGCTTAGACGGGGGCACAGATACGCAGTATTTT
CASSLDGGTDTQYF
>-|TRBD1|TRBJ2-3|TRBV12-3/TRBV12-4
TGTGCCAGCAGTTACACCGGGACAGGGATGTCAGATACGCAGTATTTT
CASSYTGTGMSDTQYF
>once|-|TRBJ1-2|TRBV6-5
TGTGCCAGCAGTTACTCCCCACGGGGCCGAATCACCTTC
CASSYSPRGRITF
>-|-|TRBJ2-3|TRBV5-4
TGTGCCAGCAAGGAGGGGGGAGGCACAGATACGCAGTATTTT
CASKEGGGTDTQYF
>few|-|TRBJ1-2|TRBV29-1
TGCAGCGTTGAATATCAGAGATATGGCTACACCTTC
CSVEYQRYGYTF
>-|TRBD2|TRBJ2-1|TRBV2
TGTGCCAGCAGGACCACTAGCGGGGTTTACAATGAGCAGTTCTTC
CASRTTSGVYNEQFF
>-|TRBD2|TRBJ2-3|TRBV29-1
TGCAGCGTTGAAGGTGGGGAAGGTGCGGGAGGACCAGATACGCAGTATTTT
CSVEGGEGAGGPDTQYF
>few|-|TRBJ2-7|TRBV11-2
TGTGCCAGCAGCTTAGGCTCCCGGGCTACCTACGAGCAGTACTTC
CASSLGSRATYEQYF
>-|-|TRBJ2-3|TRBV12-3/TRBV12-4
TGTGCCAGCAGTTTTGGCAGATTGGATACGCAGTATTTT
CASSFGRLDTQYF
>few|-|TRBJ2-7|TRBV5-1
TGCGCCAGCAGCTCGGGACTCGGGTACGAGCAGTACTTC
CASSSGLGYEQYF
>few|-|TRBJ1-2|TRBV5-6
TGTGCCAGCAGCCCCGAGGAATTGGATGGCTACACCTTC
CASSPEELDGYTF
>-|-|TRBJ1-2|TRBV5-4
TGTGCCACCCCCCTCGGGGGAATTGGAGCTAACTATGGCTACACCTTC
CATPLGGIGANYGYTF
>-|-|TRBJ1-2|TRBV20-1
TGCAGTGCTTCGAACAGGGCCGGCGTGGGTGGCTACACCTTC
CSASNRAGVGGYTF
>-|TRBD2|TRBJ2-3|TRBV5-1
TGCGCCAGCAGTTCAATCGGGATCATGCCAGCGGGAAGCACAGATACGCAGTATTTT
CASSSIGIMPAGSTDTQYF
>-|-|TRBJ1-2|TRBV2
TGTGCCAGCAGTGAAGCCTTGACGGGGGATGGCTACACCTTC
CASSEALTGDGYTF
>-|TRBD2|TRBJ2-1|TRBV7-2
TGTGCCAGCAGCTTAGGGGAGACTAGCGGCTACAATGAGCAGTTCTTC
CASSLGETSGYNEQFF
>-|-|TRBJ2-4|TRBV6-5
TGTGCCAGCAGGTCCCCGGGAAAGGAAAACATTCAGTACTTC
CASRSPGKENIQYF
>-|-|TRBJ2-4|TRBV11-3
TGTGCCAGCAGCTTAGTACAGGGCAGGACCCGGGGCATTCAGTACTTC
CASSLVQGRTRGIQYF
>-|TRBD2|TRBJ2-1|TRBV5-1
TGCGCCAGCAGCTTGACTAGCGGGAGGATATCCTACAATGAGCAGTTCTTC
CASSLTSGRISYNEQFF
>few|-|TRBJ2-7|TRBV5-4
TGTGCCAGCAGCTTCGGTCAGGGGACCTACGAGCAGTACTTC
CASSFGQGTYEQYF
>few|-|TRBJ2-1|TRBV7-9
TGTGCCAGCAGCTTGGACCCTGAGCAGTTCTTC
CASSLDPEQFF
>few|TRBD1|TRBJ1-1|TRBV7-2
TGTGCCAGCAGCTTACAGGGGGCCACTGAAGCTTTCTTT
CASSLQGATEAFF
>-|TRBD2|TRBJ2-2|TRBV7-3
TGTGCCAGCAGCCGGACTAGCGGGGCGAACACCGGGGAGCTGTTTTTT
CASSRTSGANTGELFF
>few|-|TRBJ2-5|TRBV9
TGTGCCAGCAGCGACGGGACCGTGGAAGAGACCCAGTACTTC
CASSDGTVEETQYF
>-|TRBD2|TRBJ2-7|TRBV28
TGTGCCAGCAGTTCGCCGGGACTAGCGGGAACCTACGAGCAGTACTTC
CASSSPGLAGTYEQYF
>-|-|TRBJ2-3|TRBV6-1
TGTGCCAGCAGGGACGTGGGGCGGGAAGATACGCAGTATTTT
CASRDVGREDTQYF
>few|-|TRBJ2-7|TRBV7-2
TGTGCCAGCAGCTTAGAACGGAACTCCTACGAGCAGTACTTC
CASSLERNSYEQYF
>-|-|TRBJ2-3|TRBV20-1
TGCAGTGCTAGACCCAGGGGAGAGGTAGATACGCAGTATTTT
CSARPRGEVDTQYF